The 12 T cell receptor beta chains below all came from one sample that was sequenced in a study of T cells in tuberculosis listed by TCRdb under 2018. Libraries were prepared through the immunoSEQ multiplex PCR assay. Entries here come from immuneACCESS through TCRdb and include only in-frame sequences with V and J called. Some clones fail to appear in such tables; in the studies checked, an unresolved V gene covers under half of the shortfall, and the cause of the remainder is unknown. Counted in this sample were some 28,000 clones; roughly 90% of them appeared once. Roughly 6.2% of the sample belongs to the ten largest clones. Sequencing was performed on PBMCs. The receptors stem from a donor aged 10 to 29 with latent tuberculosis or without tuberculosis infection.

This clone occurred a few times. This chain joins TRBV5-1 and TRBJ2-7; 9 bases fit TRBD2. V dropped 4 bases and J dropped 10; count of bases not matched to a gene: 12. The CDR3 sequence is 14 residues long. CDR1 and CDR2 from the germline V gene are SGHRS and YFSETQ. In DNA, the CDR3 is TGCGCCAGCAGCGAAACCGGGACTAGCTTTACTCAGTACTTC. This gives the protein CASSETGTSFTQYF.

This rearrangement joins TRBV4-1 to TRBJ1-5, with unresolved D. In germline, CDR1 is MGHRA, CDR2 YSYEKL. The CDR3 length is 17 residues. The V and J ends lost 3 bases and 7 bases respectively, with 22 bases between them. In DNA, the CDR3 is TGCGCCAGCAGCCACGTAATCCGGGAATCCCCAAACCAGCCCCAGCATTTT. It specifies CASSHVIRESPNQPQHF.

This chain connects TRBV27 to TRBJ1-1; D remains ambiguous. The V and J ends lost 3 bases and 0 bases respectively, with 11 bases between them. CDR1 and CDR2 from the germline V gene are MNHEY and SMNVEV (reference sequence). This CDR3 spans 15 amino acids. The CDR3 bases are TGTGCCAGCAGTTTCAGTCAGACAATGAACACTGAAGCTTTCTTT. It specifies CASSFSQTMNTEAFF.

This clone showed up just once. V and J are TRBV2 and TRBJ1-3; the match to TRBD1 covers 7 bases. The J segment lost 9 bases and the V segment lost 5 bases, leaving 7 bases of the junction unmatched. Germline V gene sequence: CDR1 SNHLY, CDR2 FYNNEI. The CDR3 contains 13 residues. CDR3 sequence (DNA): TGTGCCAGCAGTCCCCAACCAGGGGGCACCATATATTTT. Amino acids: CASSPQPGGTIYF. Full variable domain (remainder filled in from reference TRBV2 and TRBJ1-3): EPEVTQTPSHQVTQMGQEVILRCVPISNHLYFYWYRQILGQKVEFLVSFYNNEISEKSEIFDDQFSVERPDGSNFTLKIRSTKLEDSAMYFCASSPQPGGTIYFGEGSWLTVV.

This chain connects TRBV7-2 to TRBJ2-2; TRBD2 is a possible D gene (7 bases). The CDR3 loop spans 17 amino acids. Germline CDR1 is SGHTA and CDR2 is FQGNSA. Trimming shortened V by 5 bases and J by 5 bases, and 21 bases separated the two germline ends. CDR3 protein: CASSRRTQGGWTGELFF. In nucleotides, the CDR3 is TGTGCCAGCAGCCGCAGAACACAGGGAGGGTGGACCGGGGAGCTGTTTTTT. Full variable domain (rest looked up from reference TRBV7-2 and TRBJ2-2): GAGVSQSPSNKVTEKGKDVELRCDPISGHTALYWYRQSLGQGLEFLIYFQGNSAPDKSGLPSDRFSAERTGGSVSTLTIQRTQQEDSAVYLCASSRRTQGGWTGELFFGEGSRLTVL.

V is TRBV11-2 and J is TRBJ2-3, with 8 bases lining up with TRBD2. Per germline, CDR1 SGHAT and CDR2 FQNNGV. With 4 bases clipped from V and 9 bases from J, the junction kept 12 bases outside the gene matches. The CDR3 totals 15 residues. DNA for the CDR3: TGTGCCAGCAGCTCCGGGACTAGTGTGGCAGGGACGCAGTATTTT. Encoded protein: CASSSGTSVAGTQYF.

The chain has TRBV23-1 and TRBJ1-5; 10 bases are shared with TRBD1. TRBV23-1 is an ORF, and what it does is uncertain. Germline trimming cut 4 bases from V and 5 bases from J; bases unmatched to any gene: 5. The CDR3 has 15 amino acids. CDR3 sequence reads: CASSPETGGDQPQHF. As DNA, the CDR3 is TGCGCCAGCAGTCCCGAGACAGGGGGCGATCAGCCCCAGCATTTT.

The chain is built from TRBV6-1 and TRBJ1-2, with a weak D call TRBD1 (6 bases). Trimming pared 6 bases from V and 2 bases from J, leaving 13 bases between. CDR1 is MNHNS, CDR2 SASEGT, per germline. The CDR3 covers 14 residues. The CDR3 bases are TGTGCCAGCAGCCCAAATGGACAGAACTATGGCTACACCTTC. It codes for CASSPNGQNYGYTF.

The gene calls are TRBV19 and TRBJ1-1; D not certain. V was pared by 6 bases and J by 0 bases, with 17 bases between. CDR3 size: 16 residues. Germline V gives CDR1 LNHDA, CDR2 SQIVND (reference sequence). CDR3 in amino acids: CASRDRGGVMNTEAFF. CDR3 DNA: TGTGCCAGTAGGGACCGCGGCGGGGTCATGAACACTGAAGCTTTCTTT.

This chain joins TRBV25-1 and TRBJ1-2; D is perhaps TRBD1 (6 bases). V lost 3 bases and J 13 bases, leaving 15 bases between the germline ends. CDR1 and CDR2 from the germline V gene are MGHDK and SYGVNS. The CDR3 consists of 12 residues. The CDR3 nucleotides read TGTGCCAGCAGTGATGTTGGGGGGGCTCCCACCTTC. It yields the protein CASSDVGGAPTF.

The chain uses TRBV2 and TRBJ1-2, with D maybe TRBD1 (5 bases). The germline V gene encodes CDR1 SNHLY and CDR2 FYNNEI. This CDR3 has 14 residues. V gave up 3 bases and J gave up 0 bases, with 8 bases separating them. The CDR3 region has the DNA TGTGCCAGCAGTGAGGGGGGTACTAACTATGGCTACACCTTC. Translating it yields CASSEGGTNYGYTF. Combining the CDR3 with reference TRBV2 and TRBJ1-2 gives the whole variable domain EPEVTQTPSHQVTQMGQEVILRCVPISNHLYFYWYRQILGQKVEFLVSFYNNEISEKSEIFDDQFSVERPDGSNFTLKIRSTKLEDSAMYFCASSEGGTNYGYTFGSGTRLTVV.

This rearrangement joins TRBV7-6 to TRBJ2-2, with 11 bases aligning to TRBD2. Germline assignment: CDR1 SGHVS and CDR2 FNYEAQ. V gave up 5 bases and J gave up 4 bases; unmatched junction bases: 3. The CDR3 runs 15 residues. CDR3 bases: TGTGCCAGCAGCCCTAGCGGGGGGACCACCGGGGAGCTGTTTTTT. Translated, it gives CASSPSGGTTGELFF.